These T cell receptor beta chains were read from a single sample in a study of T cell responses to AZD1222 COVID-19 vaccine. Profiling relied on immunoSEQ multiplex PCR, and the TCRdb table lists in-frame clones only, not all of them. The table has approximately 170,000 clones, 80% to 90% seen once. The sequencing used peripheral blood, collected 28 days after the second AZD1222 dose. The receptor source for this set is an adult who received the AZD1222 COVID-19 vaccine. CDR3s include the opening cysteine and the closing phenylalanine or tryptophan. Fields, in order: CDR3 DNA, CDR3 protein, J gene, clone size, D gene, V gene. D genes are given only for firm matches. Expanded clones get a size class; other rows say once, few or many, or leave the size out.

CDR3 DNA: TGTGCCTGGAGTGTACGGGACTCCCTTGCCGGGGAGCTGTTTTTT
CDR3 protein: CAWSVRDSLAGELFF
J gene: TRBJ2-2
clone size: -
D gene: -
V gene: TRBV30

CDR3 DNA: TGTGCCAGTAGTATAGGATTTATTAACACTGAAGCTTTCTTT
CDR3 protein: CASSIGFINTEAFF
J gene: TRBJ1-1
clone size: -
D gene: -
V gene: TRBV19

CDR3 DNA: TGCAGCGTTGGCGGAGGGGAAAAACTGTTTTTT
CDR3 protein: CSVGGGEKLFF
J gene: TRBJ1-4
clone size: -
D gene: -
V gene: TRBV29-1

CDR3 DNA: TGTGCCAGCAGTGAAAGGGACAGGGCAACAGATACGCAGTATTTT
CDR3 protein: CASSERDRATDTQYF
J gene: TRBJ2-3
clone size: -
D gene: TRBD1
V gene: TRBV6-1

CDR3 DNA: TGTGCCACCAGTTTCCAAAGACAGGGAGGGTACGAGCAGTACTTC
CDR3 protein: CATSFQRQGGYEQYF
J gene: TRBJ2-7
clone size: -
D gene: -
V gene: TRBV15

CDR3 DNA: TGTGCCAGCAGCCACATGACAGGGTTGGAAGGTGAAGCTTTCTTT
CDR3 protein: CASSHMTGLEGEAFF
J gene: TRBJ1-1
clone size: -
D gene: TRBD1
V gene: TRBV11-2

CDR3 DNA: TGTGCCAGCAGCTTAGGGGCAGCGGGGGGATCAGAAGAGACCCAGTACTTC
CDR3 protein: CASSLGAAGGSEETQYF
J gene: TRBJ2-5
clone size: -
D gene: TRBD2
V gene: TRBV11-3

CDR3 DNA: TGTGCCACCAGCAGAGATTTCTTGGGTCAGCCCCAGCATTTT
CDR3 protein: CATSRDFLGQPQHF
J gene: TRBJ1-5
clone size: -
D gene: -
V gene: TRBV15

CDR3 DNA: TGTGCCAGCAGCTTGGTGCGGGAGCATAATTCACCCCTCCACTTT
CDR3 protein: CASSLVREHNSPLHF
J gene: TRBJ1-6
clone size: -
D gene: -
V gene: TRBV11-3

CDR3 DNA: TGTGCCAGCAGCATAGCGGGACAGCAAGCTGGCTACACCTTC
CDR3 protein: CASSIAGQQAGYTF
J gene: TRBJ1-2
clone size: -
D gene: TRBD1
V gene: TRBV9

CDR3 DNA: TGTGCCAGCAGCCAACCGGGACTAGCGGGGGGGCTCTCCTCTGAGCAGTTCTTC
CDR3 protein: CASSQPGLAGGLSSEQFF
J gene: TRBJ2-1
clone size: once
D gene: TRBD2
V gene: TRBV3-1/TRBV3-2

CDR3 DNA: TGTGCCAGCAGTTTTTCCGGGGGAGGTCAGCCCCAGCATTTT
CDR3 protein: CASSFSGGGQPQHF
J gene: TRBJ1-5
clone size: -
D gene: -
V gene: TRBV6-5

CDR3 DNA: TGTGCCACCAGCAGAGACCGTGGGAACACTGAAGCTTTCTTT
CDR3 protein: CATSRDRGNTEAFF
J gene: TRBJ1-1
clone size: -
D gene: -
V gene: TRBV15

CDR3 DNA: TGCGCCAGCAGCCAAGAGTGGACTTCCTACGAGCAGTACTTC
CDR3 protein: CASSQEWTSYEQYF
J gene: TRBJ2-7
clone size: -
D gene: -
V gene: TRBV4-3

CDR3 DNA: TGTGCCAGCAGCCTAAACACAGATACGCAGTATTTT
CDR3 protein: CASSLNTDTQYF
J gene: TRBJ2-3
clone size: -
D gene: -
V gene: TRBV4-2